The rows below give T cell receptor beta chains drawn from one sample of a study of blood T cell repertoires in COVID-19. Sequencing used immunoSEQ multiplex PCR; TCRdb keeps in-frame clones, though not all of them. The sample has over 100,000 clones; around nine tenths are singletons. Sequencing input: peripheral blood. The receptors were gathered from a man in his forties or fifties with active COVID-19. CDR3s include the opening cysteine and the closing phenylalanine or tryptophan. D genes are given only for firm matches. Clone size, where shown, is once, few, many, or a class for clones that have expanded.

V gene: TRBV6-5
clone size: -
D gene: TRBD1
J gene: TRBJ2-2
CDR3 protein: CASRWTGADGELFF
CDR3 DNA: TGTGCCAGCAGGTGGACAGGGGCGGACGGGGAGCTGTTTTTT

V gene: TRBV5-1
clone size: -
D gene: -
J gene: TRBJ2-7
CDR3 protein: CASSLDRVSYEQYF
CDR3 DNA: TGCGCCAGCAGCTTGGACAGGGTGTCCTACGAGCAGTACTTC

V gene: TRBV13
clone size: few
D gene: TRBD2
J gene: TRBJ2-5
CDR3 protein: CASSSLAGYQETQYF
CDR3 DNA: TGTGCCAGCAGCTCCCTAGCGGGGTACCAAGAGACCCAGTACTTC

V gene: TRBV29-1
clone size: -
D gene: TRBD1
J gene: TRBJ1-2
CDR3 protein: CSVFQGGGYTF
CDR3 DNA: TGCAGCGTTTTTCAGGGGGGTGGCTACACCTTC

V gene: TRBV6-5
clone size: -
D gene: -
J gene: TRBJ1-1
CDR3 protein: CASSYTGNTEAFF
CDR3 DNA: TGTGCCAGCAGTTACACAGGGAACACTGAAGCTTTCTTT

V gene: TRBV2
clone size: -
D gene: -
J gene: TRBJ2-3
CDR3 protein: CAASARISTDTQYF
CDR3 DNA: TGTGCCGCATCAGCGCGGATAAGCACAGATACGCAGTATTTT

V gene: TRBV6-5
clone size: -
D gene: -
J gene: TRBJ2-3
CDR3 protein: CASAEGDTQYF
CDR3 DNA: TGTGCCAGTGCGGAGGGGGATACGCAGTATTTT

V gene: TRBV10-1
clone size: -
D gene: -
J gene: TRBJ1-3
CDR3 protein: CASSGDGDSFSGNTIYF
CDR3 DNA: TGCGCCAGCAGTGGAGACGGGGACTCTTTCTCTGGAAACACCATATATTTT

V gene: TRBV7-2
clone size: -
D gene: -
J gene: TRBJ1-4
CDR3 protein: CASSSEGGKKNEKLFF
CDR3 DNA: TGTGCCAGCAGCTCAGAGGGGGGGAAAAAGAATGAAAAACTGTTTTTT

V gene: TRBV2
clone size: -
D gene: -
J gene: TRBJ1-2
CDR3 protein: CASSLTRDNYGYTF
CDR3 DNA: TGTGCCAGCAGTCTTACCAGGGATAACTATGGCTACACCTTC

V gene: TRBV12-5
clone size: once
D gene: TRBD1
J gene: TRBJ1-1
CDR3 protein: CASGGTGNTEAFF
CDR3 DNA: TGTGCTAGTGGTGGGACAGGGAACACTGAAGCTTTCTTT

V gene: TRBV7-2
clone size: -
D gene: -
J gene: TRBJ1-1
CDR3 protein: CASSLQGVNTEAFF
CDR3 DNA: TGTGCCAGCAGCTTACAGGGCGTAAACACTGAAGCTTTCTTT

V gene: TRBV29-1
clone size: -
D gene: TRBD1
J gene: TRBJ1-1
CDR3 protein: CSVGGTVLLEAFF
CDR3 DNA: TGCAGCGTTGGTGGGACAGTCCTCCTGGAAGCTTTCTTT

V gene: TRBV19
clone size: -
D gene: TRBD1
J gene: TRBJ2-7
CDR3 protein: CASSPGTGVEQYF
CDR3 DNA: TGTGCCAGTAGTCCCGGGACAGGTGTTGAGCAGTACTTC

V gene: TRBV7-2
clone size: -
D gene: -
J gene: TRBJ2-6
CDR3 protein: CASSLAGGSSGANVLTF
CDR3 DNA: TGTGCCAGCAGCTTAGCGGGGGGTTCCTCTGGGGCCAACGTCCTGACTTTC

V gene: TRBV5-4
clone size: few
D gene: -
J gene: TRBJ1-2
CDR3 protein: CASSNGGNYGYTF
CDR3 DNA: TGTGCCAGCAGCAACGGGGGAAACTATGGCTACACCTTC

V gene: TRBV5-5
clone size: -
D gene: -
J gene: TRBJ2-2
CDR3 protein: CASSFFWGDTGELFF
CDR3 DNA: TGTGCCAGCAGCTTTTTTTGGGGCGACACCGGGGAGCTGTTTTTT

V gene: TRBV7-2
clone size: -
D gene: TRBD2
J gene: TRBJ2-1
CDR3 protein: CASSLGGGLARSYNEQFF
CDR3 DNA: TGTGCCAGCAGCTTAGGGGGGGGACTAGCCCGCTCCTACAATGAGCAGTTCTTC

V gene: TRBV9
clone size: -
D gene: TRBD1
J gene: TRBJ2-1
CDR3 protein: CASSVGQGDNEQFF
CDR3 DNA: TGTGCCAGCAGCGTTGGACAGGGGGACAATGAGCAGTTCTTC

V gene: TRBV19
clone size: -
D gene: TRBD2
J gene: TRBJ2-5
CDR3 protein: CASTGLAGDPLETQYF
CDR3 DNA: TGTGCCAGTACCGGACTAGCGGGGGATCCACTGGAGACCCAGTACTTC

V gene: TRBV7-9
clone size: -
D gene: -
J gene: TRBJ1-3
CDR3 protein: CASSFNLSPRFSGNTIYF
CDR3 DNA: TGTGCCAGCAGCTTTAATCTGAGTCCCCGTTTCTCTGGAAACACCATATATTTT

V gene: TRBV19
clone size: -
D gene: -
J gene: TRBJ1-2
CDR3 protein: CATSRGYYGYTF
CDR3 DNA: TGTGCCACGTCGAGGGGGTACTATGGCTACACCTTC

V gene: TRBV4-2
clone size: -
D gene: -
J gene: TRBJ2-7
CDR3 protein: CASSQEGWRGGYEQYF
CDR3 DNA: TGTGCCAGCAGCCAAGAAGGATGGCGGGGTGGGTACGAGCAGTACTTC

V gene: TRBV29-1
clone size: -
D gene: -
J gene: TRBJ1-1
CDR3 protein: CSVSGVLNTEAFF
CDR3 DNA: TGCAGCGTTAGCGGAGTGTTGAACACTGAAGCTTTCTTT

V gene: TRBV21-1
clone size: few
D gene: -
J gene: TRBJ1-5
CDR3 protein: CASSTEGDRELGNQPQHF
CDR3 DNA: TGTGCCAGCAGCACAGAAGGGGACAGGGAACTCGGCAATCAGCCCCAGCATTTT

V gene: TRBV11-2
clone size: -
D gene: TRBD1
J gene: TRBJ2-3
CDR3 protein: CASSLGKWDRSSDTQYF
CDR3 DNA: TGTGCCAGCAGCTTAGGGAAATGGGACAGATCTTCAGATACGCAGTATTTT

V gene: TRBV19
clone size: -
D gene: -
J gene: TRBJ2-5
CDR3 protein: CANIKDFLETQYF
CDR3 DNA: TGTGCCAATATAAAGGACTTCCTAGAGACCCAGTACTTC

V gene: TRBV5-4
clone size: -
D gene: TRBD1
J gene: TRBJ2-7
CDR3 protein: CASSSRTGNNEQYF
CDR3 DNA: TGTGCCAGCAGCTCCCGGACAGGTAATAACGAGCAGTACTTC

V gene: TRBV14
clone size: -
D gene: -
J gene: TRBJ1-1
CDR3 protein: CASSQSVDRLNTEAFF
CDR3 DNA: TGTGCCAGCAGCCAGTCGGTAGACAGACTGAACACTGAAGCTTTCTTT

V gene: TRBV9
clone size: -
D gene: TRBD2
J gene: TRBJ2-1
CDR3 protein: CASSVVGGGVLNEQFF
CDR3 DNA: TGTGCCAGCAGCGTAGTCGGCGGGGGTGTCCTCAATGAGCAGTTCTTC

V gene: TRBV6-5
clone size: -
D gene: -
J gene: TRBJ2-7
CDR3 protein: CASSPTPRSYEQYF
CDR3 DNA: TGTGCCAGCAGCCCCACCCCCAGGTCCTACGAGCAGTACTTC

V gene: TRBV15
clone size: -
D gene: TRBD2
J gene: TRBJ2-7
CDR3 protein: CATEDPGTRSYEQYF
CDR3 DNA: TGTGCCACCGAGGATCCCGGGACTAGGAGCTACGAGCAGTACTTC

V gene: TRBV7-2
clone size: -
D gene: -
J gene: TRBJ2-5
CDR3 protein: CASSLQQGETQYF
CDR3 DNA: TGTGCCAGCAGCTTACAACAGGGTGAGACCCAGTACTTC

V gene: TRBV25-1
clone size: -
D gene: TRBD1
J gene: TRBJ1-1
CDR3 protein: CASSAGTGEAFF
CDR3 DNA: TGTGCCAGCAGTGCGGGGACAGGGGAAGCTTTCTTT

V gene: TRBV27
clone size: -
D gene: -
J gene: TRBJ1-6
CDR3 protein: CASSLSSGVDSPLHF
CDR3 DNA: TGTGCCAGCAGTTTATCGTCGGGGGTGGATTCACCCCTCCACTTT

V gene: TRBV19
clone size: -
D gene: TRBD2
J gene: TRBJ2-3
CDR3 protein: CASSGTSRGGRVDTQYF
CDR3 DNA: TGTGCCAGTAGTGGGACCTCACGGGGGGGCCGAGTAGATACGCAGTATTTT

V gene: TRBV7-2
clone size: -
D gene: TRBD2
J gene: TRBJ2-5
CDR3 protein: CASSLRGTSGKETQYF
CDR3 DNA: TGTGCCAGCAGCTTGAGGGGGACTAGCGGAAAAGAGACCCAGTACTTC

V gene: TRBV5-1
clone size: once
D gene: TRBD2
J gene: TRBJ2-5
CDR3 protein: CASSTSGGYGTQYF
CDR3 DNA: TGCGCCAGTAGTACTAGCGGGGGGTATGGGACCCAGTACTTC

V gene: TRBV30
clone size: once
D gene: -
J gene: TRBJ1-6
CDR3 protein: CAWMGEGLYNSPLHF
CDR3 DNA: TGTGCCTGGATGGGGGAGGGTCTCTATAATTCACCCCTCCACTTT

V gene: TRBV5-1
clone size: -
D gene: TRBD1
J gene: TRBJ2-2
CDR3 protein: CASSSQGAETGELFF
CDR3 DNA: TGCGCCAGCAGCTCCCAGGGGGCAGAGACCGGGGAGCTGTTTTTT

V gene: TRBV7-8
clone size: -
D gene: -
J gene: TRBJ1-2
CDR3 protein: CASEAYQGYGYTF
CDR3 DNA: TGTGCCAGCGAGGCCTACCAGGGCTATGGCTACACCTTC

V gene: TRBV6-2/TRBV6-3
clone size: -
D gene: TRBD2
J gene: TRBJ2-1
CDR3 protein: CASSYSIWRGAPHNEQFF
CDR3 DNA: TGTGCCAGCAGTTACTCGATCTGGCGGGGGGCCCCACACAATGAGCAGTTCTTC

V gene: TRBV28
clone size: -
D gene: -
J gene: TRBJ1-2
CDR3 protein: CASTLYPNYGYTF
CDR3 DNA: TGTGCCAGCACACTTTACCCTAACTATGGCTACACCTTC

V gene: TRBV12-3/TRBV12-4
clone size: -
D gene: -
J gene: TRBJ1-1
CDR3 protein: CASTRTVEAFF
CDR3 DNA: TGTGCCAGCACTCGGACAGTGGAAGCTTTCTTT

V gene: TRBV27
clone size: -
D gene: -
J gene: TRBJ1-5
CDR3 protein: CASSWDFLNF
CDR3 DNA: TGTGCCAGCAGTTGGGACTTTTTGAATTTT

V gene: TRBV18
clone size: few
D gene: TRBD1
J gene: TRBJ2-7
CDR3 protein: CASSPPSRQGHEQYF
CDR3 DNA: TGTGCCAGCTCACCACCCTCCCGACAGGGACACGAGCAGTACTTC